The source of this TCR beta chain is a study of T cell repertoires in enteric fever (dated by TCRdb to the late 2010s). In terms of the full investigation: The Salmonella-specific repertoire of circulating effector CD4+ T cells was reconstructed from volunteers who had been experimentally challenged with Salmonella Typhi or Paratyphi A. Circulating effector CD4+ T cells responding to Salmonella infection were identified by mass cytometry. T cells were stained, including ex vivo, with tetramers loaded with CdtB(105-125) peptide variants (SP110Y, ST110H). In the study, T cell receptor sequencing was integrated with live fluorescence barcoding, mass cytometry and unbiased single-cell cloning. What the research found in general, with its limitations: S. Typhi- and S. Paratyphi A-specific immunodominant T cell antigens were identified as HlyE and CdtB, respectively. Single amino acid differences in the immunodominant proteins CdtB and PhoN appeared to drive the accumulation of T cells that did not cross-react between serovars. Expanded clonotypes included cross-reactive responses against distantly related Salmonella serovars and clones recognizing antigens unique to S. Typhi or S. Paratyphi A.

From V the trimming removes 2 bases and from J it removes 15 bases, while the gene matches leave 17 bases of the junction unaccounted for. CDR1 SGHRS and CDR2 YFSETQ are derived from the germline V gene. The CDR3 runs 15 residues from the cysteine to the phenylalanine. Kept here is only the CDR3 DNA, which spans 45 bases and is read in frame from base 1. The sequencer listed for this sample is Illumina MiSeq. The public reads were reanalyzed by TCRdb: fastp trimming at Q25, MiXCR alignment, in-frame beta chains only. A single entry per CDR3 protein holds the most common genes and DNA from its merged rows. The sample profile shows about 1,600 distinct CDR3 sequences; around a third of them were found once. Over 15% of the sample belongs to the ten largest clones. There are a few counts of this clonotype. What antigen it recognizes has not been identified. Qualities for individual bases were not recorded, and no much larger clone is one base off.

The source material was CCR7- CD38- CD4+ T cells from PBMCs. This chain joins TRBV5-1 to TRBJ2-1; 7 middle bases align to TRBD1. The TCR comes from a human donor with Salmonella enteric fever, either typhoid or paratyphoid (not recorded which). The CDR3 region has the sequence CASSLTGTDPQIRFF. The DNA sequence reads TGCGCCAGCAGCTTAACCGGGACAGACCCACAAATCCGGTTCTTC.